This TCR beta chain was sequenced in a study of cytomegalovirus exposure and HLA in healthy donors (dated by TCRdb to the late 2010s). For context, the study as a whole: According to an earlier analysis of several hundred of the donors, roughly 180 million T cells yielded roughly 100 million unique TCR beta sequences and approximately 300 Gb of sequence data. The number of donors typed differed by locus, with roughly 620-630 for A, B, C, DRB1 and DQB1, roughly 520 for DQA1, 606 for DPA1, and 450 to 480 for DPB1. HLA typing covered class I and class II loci at four-digit resolution. The later analysis used no new phenotypic data to find candidate immune exposures, relying instead on TCR beta sequences and their occurrence across donors. The study used immunosequencing to profile the T cell repertoires of about 670 subjects and linked those repertoires to cytomegalovirus serostatus. Approximately 310 gigabases of sequencing data and around 87 million unique TCR sequences were included in an early release covering around 600 HLA-typed donors. The study aimed to test whether signatures of past pathogen exposure could be identified by cataloging public T cell receptors. Besides the first cohort of roughly 640 subjects, a separate validation cohort made up of 90 to 150 different subjects was used. On average, around 240,000 unique TCR beta nucleotide sequences were sequenced per donor among 398 genotyped donors of the cohort, with roughly 20% of those sequences being non-productive. Of the roughly 410 genotyped donors, roughly 76% were placed in the genetic ancestry cluster associated with self-reported Caucasian donors. Roughly 5 DR-DQ haplotypes were handled as single units for association and clustering, since linkage in the cohort was strong. High-throughput TCR immunosequencing, statistical association of individual TCRs with disease status, and machine learning were combined to predict cytomegalovirus infection status. In an earlier analysis of roughly 600 of the donors, high-throughput TCR beta sequencing was used to judge whether each TCR beta V gene segment behaved as functional or pseudogenic. Donor age, sex, ethnicity and CMV serostatus were compiled alongside the repertoire data. A later genetic analysis used genome-wide SNP genotypes for about 60% of the roughly 670 donors, treating that subset as a discovery cohort. Every repertoire in the discovery cohort had been generated on one and the same sequencing platform. In a later analysis, previously published TCR beta repertoires from more than 500 donors were re-analyzed and high-resolution HLA genotyping was added so that TCR occurrence patterns could be studied.

As concerns this clone: Its antigen specificity is not known. There are no base qualities to consult, and no much larger clone falls within one base.

On the study overall, not on this receptor specifically: The classifier was reported to diagnose cytomegalovirus status with high specificity and sensitivity in both the original cohort and the validation cohort. CMV serostatus was the only immune exposure information available for the cohort. A later analysis found that HLA-associated TCR beta chains were more clonally expanded and had lower generation probabilities than equally common non-associated chains. Some 16 rarely observed V segments, including chromosome 9 orphons, were excluded from the earlier analysis of just under 600 of the donors because counts were too low. In a later analysis, some 17,000 TCR beta sequences were associated with specific HLA alleles at a false discovery rate of 0.05. A further reported finding was that TCR beta sequences accurately predicted the HLA-A and HLA-B alleles for most subjects in the first cohort. A later genetic analysis associated a missense DCLRE1C variant with V-gene and J-gene trimming of TCR beta chains, and an independent cohort replicated the association. Strong co-occurrence of HLA alleles, especially DR and DQ, made assigning TCR associations to individual alleles difficult. In an earlier analysis of around 600 of the donors, most TCR beta V segments appeared in productive rearrangements about 87% or about 30% of the time, broadly matching IMGT annotations. According to the authors, the approach could potentially be generalized to other disease states and immunological phenotypes. Three of the identified cytomegalovirus-associated TCR beta chains were confirmed in vitro to be specific for cytomegalovirus antigens. Some IMGT-functional V segments, including TRBV6-2 and TRBV6-3, could not be told apart with the 87-base-pair reads, so those segments were excluded. In the study, approximately 160 TCR beta chains were listed as associated with cytomegalovirus. According to a later analysis, parvovirus B19, influenza, CMV and Epstein-Barr virus appeared linked to several top co-occurrence clusters. Sequencing depth was assumed to be roughly uniform across donors in the presence/absence analyses, though that assumption may not hold. Most TCR sequences were observed very rarely across donors, whereas some public TCRs were present in many individuals. Only TCR beta chains were sequenced in this cohort, and the absence of alpha or paired-chain data limited detectable features. Because HLA typing was unavailable for some donors at each locus, only the typed subset was used in association tests. According to a later analysis, most CMV-associated TCR beta chains appeared to be HLA-restricted, and the HLA associations seemed to be driven largely by CMV exposure. A later genetic analysis reported fewer N-insertions in productive TCRs among donors in an Asian-associated ancestry cluster than the roughly 700-donor mean. The sequencing pipeline was judged likely to have produced a cluster of highly shared sequence variants as a technical artifact. In a later analysis, TCR association rates were found to vary across HLA loci, with the most associated TCRs seen for DRB1 alleles and the fewest for HLA-C alleles. Linkage disequilibrium might explain the correlated functional status among segregating V segments, but an unknown experimental factor could not be excluded.

Receptor libraries were prepared by the immunoSEQ multiplex PCR assay. For the multiplex PCR, a mixture combining 60 forward primers for TCR Vbeta segments and 13 reverse primers for TCR Jbeta segments was used. The CDR3 region of rearranged TCR beta genes was amplified from genomic DNA with a multiplex PCR assay. The Illumina HiSeq System was used to sequence the amplified TCR beta libraries as 87-base-pair reads. The source study handled its data this way. In a later analysis, tens of millions of unique TCR beta chains were counted across the approximately 620 repertoires, and roughly 11 million of these chains were shared by at least two donors. Raw reads were error-corrected and collapsed into unique sequences with a nearest-neighbor algorithm that merged closely related sequences to remove PCR and sequencing errors. V, D and J gene segments were assigned by aligning CDR3 sequences to IMGT reference sequences. For a sequence to be retained, a match of at least six nucleotides was required to both a V gene segment and a J gene segment. A rearrangement counted as productive if the CDR3 had no stop codons and remained in frame with V and J, and every other rearrangement counted as non-productive. Following IMGT convention, CDR3 was defined as the stretch from the second conserved V-encoded cysteine up to the conserved J-encoded phenylalanine. Sequences without an unambiguous match to a single V gene segment were excluded from the earlier analysis of about 630 of the donors. An earlier analysis of 587 of the donors classified V segments as functional when productive rearrangements were above 56.7% and as segregating when the standard deviation between donors was above 5%. A statistical classification framework was developed to diagnose cytomegalovirus status using the catalog of TCR beta chain sequences. In a later analysis, V and J genes were assigned by comparing TCR nucleotide sequences against IMGT/GENE-DB human TR gene sequences. Using the TCRdist pipeline, a later analysis assigned CDR3 sequences along with most-parsimonious VDJ recombination scenarios. In a later analysis, each TCR beta chain was defined by its CDR3 amino acid sequence together with its V-gene family, and reads lacking a unique V-gene family were excluded. A later analysis removed over 500 highly shared, low-generation-probability nucleotide sequences to deal with suspected cross-contamination and a sequencing artifact. A later analysis calculated a clonal expansion index for each public chain from normalized within-repertoire ranks of inferred template counts. In a later analysis, generation probabilities were computed with a VDJ recombination model fitted to out-of-frame rearrangements, and the resulting probabilities were checked against IGoR. Hypergeometric tests were used in a later analysis to score TCR-TCR, TCR-HLA and TCR-CMV co-occurrence, with a repertoire-size bias correction applied to the TCR pairs. False discovery rates were estimated in a later analysis by permuting HLA or CMV assignments 20 times. In a later analysis, co-occurring TCRs were grouped using DBSCAN, and TCRdist sequence similarity was added for clustering within HLA-allele-positive subsets. Repertoires with fewer than 30,000 or more than 120,000 public chains, plus five repertoires with anomalous nucleotide sharing, were excluded from co-occurrence clustering. Sourced from immuneACCESS, this table was stored by TCRdb with only in-frame sequences that have V and J called. A share of the clones is absent; for the studies checked, an unresolved V gene accounts for under half, and the remainder has no known explanation. Clone size and V and J calls were adopted from that table, with D and trimming inferred from the DNA. The table for this sample lists 150,000 to 200,000 clones; 70% to 85% of them were counted only once. The ten largest clonotypes hold approximately 4.4% of the sample.

The cohort was made up of hundreds of healthy bone marrow donors. At the time of sampling, every cohort member was nominally healthy, though immune exposures that went unrecorded were likely present. The donor was CMV seropositive and belonged to the group of 250 to 300 seropositive cohort members. Every donor gave a peripheral blood sample, and the peripheral blood mononuclear cells from that sample were used for TCR beta sequencing. Genomic DNA was extracted from the blood cell samples with the Qiagen DNeasy Blood Extraction Kit. Trimming takes 6 bases off V and 3 bases off J; junction bases not matched to a gene: 4. CDR1 and CDR2 (MNHNS, SASEGT) derive from the germline V gene. The CDR3 covers 13 residues, taking in both the cysteine and the phenylalanine. Only CDR3 DNA is held: 39 bases, read in frame from base 1.

The receptor was isolated from a woman aged 25 to 45 in good health and CMV-seropositive. Sequencing was done on a sample of PBMCs. The chain joins TRBV6-1 to TRBJ2-7; TRBD1 lines up with 8 middle nucleotides. The CDR3 corresponds to CASSHDRGYEQYF. Read as DNA, the sequence is TGTGCCAGCAGCCACGACAGGGGCTACGAGCAGTACTTC.